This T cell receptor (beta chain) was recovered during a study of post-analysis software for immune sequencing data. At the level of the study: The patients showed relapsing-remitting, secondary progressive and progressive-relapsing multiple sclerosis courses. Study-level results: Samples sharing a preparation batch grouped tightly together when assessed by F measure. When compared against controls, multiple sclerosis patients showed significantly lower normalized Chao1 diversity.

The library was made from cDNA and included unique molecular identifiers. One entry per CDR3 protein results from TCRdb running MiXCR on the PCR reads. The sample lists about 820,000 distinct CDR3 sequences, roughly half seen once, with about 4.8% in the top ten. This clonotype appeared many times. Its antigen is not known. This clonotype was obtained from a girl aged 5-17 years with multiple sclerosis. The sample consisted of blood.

CDR3 in amino acids: CSVSRDHTDTQYF. The CDR3 DNA reads TGCAGCGTCTCCAGGGACCACACAGATACGCAGTATTTT. V is TRBV29-1 and J is TRBJ2-3; D possibly uses TRBD1 or TRBD2 (5 bases each). The V gene's germline CDR1 is SQVTM and CDR2 ANQGSEA. The CDR3 consists of 13 residues. Trimming left V 6 bases short and J 2 bases short, with 12 bases between.